What follows are 15 T cell receptor beta chains derived from one specimen sequenced in a study of CD8 T cells in ankylosing spondylitis. A single record per CDR3 protein comes from TCRdb applying MiXCR to the 5' RACE reads. The table shows approximately 220,000 distinct CDR3 sequences, with approximately 20% occurring only once. Study results and caveats: Among TCR beta sequences, a motif of 7 to 9 highly homologous variants appeared characteristic of ankylosing spondylitis blood.

For these receptors, no antigen is known. Sequenced input: blood, either unsorted or a sorted T cell fraction (not recorded which). The receptor set was obtained from a male donor with ankylosing spondylitis.

The J gene is TRBJ1-2, the V gene TRBV27, with D possibly being TRBD1 (6 bases). Trimming took 3 bases from V and 4 from J, leaving 12 bases between them. The CDR3 consists of 14 residues. Germline V gene data show CDR1 as MNHEY and CDR2 as SMNVEV (reference sequence). Written as DNA, the CDR3 is TGTGCCAGCAGTTTGTCAGGGGTGACCTATGGCTACACCTTC. Protein product: CASSLSGVTYGYTF.

CDR3 amino acids: CAWRARGTGELFF. The CDR3 DNA follows: TGTGCCTGGAGGGCACGGGGCACCGGGGAGCTGTTTTTT. This sequence joins TRBV30 and TRBJ2-2; the D gene is possibly TRBD2 (5 bases). The CDR3 contains 13 residues. The V gene lost 3 bases and the J gene lost 4 bases, with 9 bases spanning the gap. Per germline, CDR1 GTSNPN and CDR2 SVGIG (reference sequence).

The chain recombines TRBV7-9 with TRBJ2-5; TRBD2 matches 14 bases. The trim removed 5 bases at V and 5 bases at J, leaving 10 bases unmatched. The CDR3 runs to 17 residues. The germline V gene encodes CDR1 SEHNR and CDR2 FQNEAQ (reference sequence). The CDR3: CASSQPTSGRAGETQYF. CDR3 bases: TGTGCCAGCAGCCAACCGACTAGCGGGAGGGCCGGGGAGACCCAGTACTTC.

This chain connects TRBV4-1 to TRBJ2-3; 8 nucleotides align to TRBD2. Germline lookup yields CDR1 MGHRA and CDR2 YSYEKL. This CDR3 contains 17 residues. Losses at the gene ends were 4 bases for V and 0 bases for J; bases not matched to a gene: 9. CDR3 DNA sequence: TGCGCCAGCAGCCTTCCCCCCGCTAGCGGGAGCACAGATACGCAGTATTTT. Amino acid sequence: CASSLPPASGSTDTQYF.

This clonotype has just a few counts. This sequence joins TRBV9 and TRBJ2-7; the D gene could be TRBD1 or TRBD2 (5 bases each). This CDR3 comprises 15 residues. V shed 3 bases and J shed 3 bases, with 16 bases lying between them. Germline lookup yields CDR1 SGDLS and CDR2 YYNGEE. The CDR3 loop reads CASSGTPGPLYEQYF. CDR3 nucleotides: TGTGCCAGCAGCGGTACTCCGGGACCCCTCTACGAGCAGTACTTC.

The rearrangement uses TRBV29-1 and TRBJ1-1; D is uncertain. The germline CDR1 and CDR2 sequences are SQVTM and ANQGSEA. The CDR3 is 11 amino acids. V gave up 5 bases and J gave up 4 bases, with 8 bases separating them. CDR3 DNA: TGCAGCGTTTTTATCCCCACTGAAGCTTTCTTT. Residues: CSVFIPTEAFF.

Written as DNA, the CDR3 is TGCAGTGCTAGAGATGAGGGGGTCGGAAACACCATATATTTT. Its protein product is CSARDEGVGNTIYF. V is TRBV20-1 and J is TRBJ1-3, with D perhaps TRBD1 (6 bases). Looked up from germline, CDR1 is DFQATT and CDR2 is SNEGSKA (reference sequence). V was trimmed by 0 bases and J by 4 bases, leaving 10 bases between them. The length of the CDR3 is 14 residues.

This chain connects TRBV27 to TRBJ2-3; D unclear. This CDR3 is built from 13 residues. V shed 1 base and J shed 4 bases, with 6 bases lying between them. The germline V gene has CDR1 MNHEY and CDR2 SMNVEV (reference sequence). The CDR3, as DNA: TGTGCCAGCAGTTTATTCGGTGCAGATACGCAGTATTTT. Translation gives CASSLFGADTQYF.

This clonotype came up a few times. V gene TRBV2 combines with J gene TRBJ2-7, with TRBD1 matching over 7 bases. V was clipped by 3 bases and J by 2 bases; unmatched bases: 7. The CDR3 sequence is 15 residues long. Germline V gene sequence: CDR1 SNHLY, CDR2 FYNNEI. The CDR3 region has the DNA TGTGCCAGCAGTGATGGAGCAGGGGGAACCTACGAGCAGTACTTC. It codes for CASSDGAGGTYEQYF. Looking up the rest from reference TRBV2 and TRBJ2-7 gives the full variable domain: EPEVTQTPSHQVTQMGQEVILRCVPISNHLYFYWYRQILGQKVEFLVSFYNNEISEKSEIFDDQFSVERPDGSNFTLKIRSTKLEDSAMYFCASSDGAGGTYEQYFGPGTRLTVT.

In its sample, this clonotype was seen many times. The chain is built from TRBV5-1 and TRBJ2-7, with 10 bases identical to TRBD1. CDR1 SGHRS and CDR2 YFSETQ come from the germline V gene. The CDR3 runs 16 residues. The V segment lost 0 bases and the J segment 4 bases; nucleotides outside the gene matches: 7. CDR3 amino acids: CASSLGPGQGSYEQYF. The CDR3 nucleotides are TGCGCCAGCAGCTTGGGGCCGGGACAGGGGAGTTACGAGCAGTACTTC.

This clonotype turned up a few times. The rearrangement links TRBV5-1 to TRBJ2-7; TRBD1 aligns across 7 bases. Trimming cost V 5 bases and J 1 base; bases outside gene matches: 6. In germline, CDR1 is SGHRS, CDR2 YFSETQ. The length of the CDR3 is 14 residues. CDR3 in amino acids: CASSVETGSYEQYF. The CDR3 DNA is TGCGCCAGCAGTGTGGAGACAGGGTCCTACGAGCAGTACTTC.

This chain joins TRBV7-9 and TRBJ2-1; D is unresolved. Germline V CDR1 and CDR2: SEHNR, FQNEAQ (reference sequence). CDR3 size: 16 residues. V lost 0 bases and J lost 0, with 9 bases in between. The CDR3 DNA reads TGTGCCAGCAGCTTAGCCCCGCTGAGCTCCTACAATGAGCAGTTCTTC. It yields the protein CASSLAPLSSYNEQFF.

The chain employs TRBV27 and TRBJ1-4; D not resolved. Germline V gives CDR1 MNHEY, CDR2 SMNVEV (reference sequence). The length of the CDR3 is 11 residues. Between the trimmed V and J ends, which lost 4 bases and 10 bases, there was a span of 7 bases. CDR3 bases: TGTGCCAGCAGTTCCATGGGAAAACTGTTTTTT. Its protein product is CASSSMGKLFF.

The chain uses TRBV27 and TRBJ2-5; D may match TRBD1 or TRBD2 (5 bases each). CDR3 length: 14 amino acids. Trimming left V 2 bases short and J 5 bases short, with 12 bases between. The germline V gene encodes CDR1 MNHEY and CDR2 SMNVEV (reference sequence). The CDR3 region is CASSLEGFGETQYF. In DNA form, the CDR3 reads TGTGCCAGCAGTTTAGAGGGGTTTGGGGAGACCCAGTACTTC.

This clonotype was seen a few times. The chain uses TRBV9 and TRBJ1-6; D uncertain. Germline loops: CDR1 SGDLS, CDR2 YYNGEE. The CDR3 spans 15 residues. V lost 3 bases, J lost 6 bases, and 13 bases lay in between. The CDR3, as DNA: TGTGCCAGCAGCGGAACGGACCCTCTTAATTCACCCCTCCACTTT. Protein sequence: CASSGTDPLNSPLHF.